Below are 13 T cell receptor beta chains sequenced from a single sample in a study of early T cells in non-severe SARS-CoV-2 infection. TCRdb processed the 5' RACE reads anew with MiXCR; each CDR3 protein has one entry. The sample consists of about 55,000 distinct CDR3 sequences, roughly an eighth of them appearing once. This specimen consisted of whole blood, obtained at baseline. Source of these receptors: an adult who was a healthcare worker with PCR-confirmed SARS-CoV-2 infection or an uninfected control (not recorded which).

This clonotype was seen only a few times. The chain carries TRBV20-1 and TRBJ2-1, with TRBD2 identical over 8 bases. The CDR3 is made up of 15 amino acids. V lost 0 bases to trimming and J lost 2 bases; unmatched junction nucleotides: 3. CDR1 is DFQATT, CDR2 SNEGSKA, per germline (reference sequence). The CDR3 DNA sequence: TGCAGTGCTAGAGATAGCGGGGCACCCTACAATGAGCAGTTCTTC. The encoded protein is CSARDSGAPYNEQFF.

This clonotype has a handful of counts. CDR3 nucleotide sequence: TGTGCCAGCAGCTTGGGAACTAGCGGGGGACCCGAGCAGTACTTC. Translated: CASSLGTSGGPEQYF. This chain connects TRBV7-2 to TRBJ2-7, with 11 bases lining up with TRBD2. This CDR3 comprises 15 residues. Germline-derived CDR1 and CDR2 are SGHTA and FQGNSA. Germline trimming cut 3 bases from V and 6 bases from J; bases unmatched to any gene: 7.

This clonotype has ten or more counts. The rearrangement links TRBV11-2 to TRBJ2-3, with 8 bases identical to TRBD1. The germline CDR1 and CDR2 sequences are SGHAT and FQNNGV. J was trimmed by 1 base and V by 5 bases; bases with no gene match: 11. CDR3 length: 17 amino acids. The CDR3 protein is CASSGSPGGIGTDTQYF. In DNA form, the CDR3 reads TGTGCCAGCAGCGGATCCCCAGGGGGCATAGGCACAGATACGCAGTATTTT.

This clonotype has just a few counts. The rearrangement joins TRBV6-6 to TRBJ1-4; TRBD1 might be the D (5 bases). The CDR3 has 14 amino acids. Germline-derived CDR1 and CDR2 are MNHNY and SVGAGI (reference sequence). Trimming removed 7 bases at V and 4 bases at J, with 13 bases between. CDR3 amino acids: CASKGVGFNEKLFF. The CDR3 DNA is TGTGCCAGCAAAGGGGTGGGATTTAATGAAAAACTGTTTTTT.

The chain uses TRBV7-3 and TRBJ2-1; 9 positions match TRBD2. V was pared by 5 bases and J by 2 bases, with 7 bases of the junction left unmatched. Germline CDR1 reads SGHTA; CDR2 reads FQGTGA. The length of the CDR3 is 16 residues. The CDR3 nucleotides are TGTGCCAGCAGCGCAATGCCTAGCGGGACCTACAATGAGCAGTTCTTC. Translating it yields CASSAMPSGTYNEQFF.

The chain has TRBV20-1 and TRBJ2-1; TRBD1 is a possible D gene (6 bases). Germline assignment: CDR1 DFQATT and CDR2 SNEGSKA (reference sequence). V was pared by 5 bases and J by 1 base, with 15 bases between. CDR3 length equals 15 residues. The chain's CDR3 is CSADLGRGSYNEQFF. The DNA for the CDR3 is TGCAGTGCTGACCTCGGCAGGGGTTCCTACAATGAGCAGTTCTTC.

This chain uses TRBV7-2 with TRBJ2-2, with D perhaps being TRBD1 or TRBD2 (5 bases each). This CDR3 is built from 17 residues. The V gene lost 2 bases and the J gene lost 0 bases, with 13 bases spanning the gap. Per the germline V gene, CDR1 is SGHTA and CDR2 is FQGNSA. The CDR3 DNA is TGTGCCAGCAGCTTAAAAGGGAAGGGACCGAACACCGGGGAGCTGTTTTTT. It specifies CASSLKGKGPNTGELFF.

This clonotype occurred many times. One end of the junction fails to match germline, which may point to a read error. The chain couples TRBV20-1 to TRBJ1-2, with 7 bases aligning to TRBD1. This CDR3 region has 12 residues. Germline V gene data show CDR1 as DFQATT and CDR2 as SNEGSKA (reference sequence). The CDR3 region is CSAKRGTEKHEF. CDR3 bases: TGCAGTGCCAAAAGGGGGACAGAAAAGCACGAGTTC.

This clonotype has a handful of counts. The V call is TRBV10-3, the J call TRBJ1-1, with a possible D match to TRBD1 (5 bases). The CDR3 runs to 15 residues. The V gene lost 1 base and the J gene lost 1 base, with 10 bases spanning the gap. From germline, CDR1 is ENHRY and CDR2 SYGVKD. CDR3 DNA sequence: TGTGCCATCAGTGAGTGGGCGACAGAGAACACTGAAGCTTTCTTT. Protein product: CAISEWATENTEAFF.

The J gene is TRBJ1-1, the V gene TRBV5-1; D unclear. V was trimmed by 3 bases and J by 1 base, leaving 13 bases between them. From germline, CDR1 is SGHRS and CDR2 YFSETQ. The length of the CDR3 is 15 residues. The CDR3 region is CASSYFGLANTEAFF. In nucleotides, the CDR3 is TGCGCCAGCAGCTACTTCGGACTGGCGAACACTGAAGCTTTCTTT.

The chain joins TRBV28 to TRBJ1-4; D ambiguous. CDR3 length: 15 residues. Germline V gives CDR1 MDHEN, CDR2 SYDVKM. Trimming took 5 bases from V and 0 from J, leaving 10 bases between them. CDR3 in amino acids: CASSIPKATNEKLFF. The CDR3 region has the DNA TGTGCCAGCAGTATCCCCAAAGCAACTAATGAAAAACTGTTTTTT.

This clonotype was observed many times. The chain is built from TRBV12-3 or TRBV12-4 and TRBJ2-7; D call uncertain. CDR3 length equals 13 residues. Trimming pared 5 bases from V and 3 bases from J, leaving 11 bases between. The CDR3 nucleotides are TGTGCCAGCAGTCCTCCGGCAGTCTACGAGCAGTACTTC. It yields the protein CASSPPAVYEQYF.

This clonotype was counted ten times or more. The J gene is TRBJ1-5, the V gene TRBV12-3 or TRBV12-4; D uncertain. V was trimmed by 10 bases and J by 0 bases, leaving 13 bases between them. The CDR3 totals 14 residues. The CDR3 sequence: CAITVGNSNQPQHF. For the CDR3, the DNA is TGTGCCATCACAGTAGGGAATAGCAATCAGCCCCAGCATTTT.